This T cell receptor (beta chain) was profiled in a study of T cells in Graves' hyperthyroidism and ophthalmopathy. Broader study findings: Blood shared most expanded thyroid clonotypes above 0.001.

A remark on this clonotype: The antigen remains unidentified.

V shed 2 bases and J 7 bases; nucleotides not matched to a gene: 0. The CDR3 is 13 residues long. Germline CDR1 LNHDA, CDR2 SQIVND (reference sequence). Amplification yielded TCR beta CDR3 regions, with RNA transcripts as the source. During a first-round RT-PCR of the TCR CDR3, the HTBI primer set was used. MiXCR, run by TCRdb on the multiplex PCR reads, gives a single entry per CDR3 protein. The table lists under 350,000 distinct CDR3 sequences, roughly 18% of them singletons. Graves' hyperthyroidism without ophthalmopathy progression within 18 months was termed stable. Criteria for exclusion of patients were uncontrolled infection, other autoimmune disease, pregnancy or lactation.

This chain connects TRBV19 to TRBJ2-1, with TRBD2 identical over 9 bases. The sequence was obtained from a woman in her 50s with Graves' hyperthyroidism. The sample consisted of blood. The CDR3 DNA reads as TGTGCCAGTAGTATAAGCGGGGGGAATGAGCAGTTCTTC. This gives the protein CASSISGGNEQFF.